The clone carrying this T cell receptor (beta chain) came up a few times. Its antigen is unknown. The sample comes from a study of Graves' ophthalmopathy and Graves' hyperthyroidism. Study-level information: Stable hyperthyroidism meant no progression to ophthalmopathy within 18 months of follow-up. Study outcomes and limitations: Most thyroid-expanded clonotypes exceeding 0.001 frequency were also found in blood.

This CDR3 contains 17 residues. Germline assignment: CDR1 SGHRS and CDR2 YFSETQ. Unmatched junction bases numbered 11, after V lost 2 bases and J lost 6 bases. RNA served as the template for amplifying TCR beta CDR3 regions. Investigators did first-round RT-PCR with HTBI primers, then second-round multiplex PCR. One entry per CDR3 protein, called by TCRdb with MiXCR from the multiplex PCR reads. The table records over a million distinct CDR3 sequences, roughly two fifths of them present only once. Each diagnosis was determined on the basis of clinical symptoms, serum thyroxine, TRAb, thyroid ultrasound and orbital computed tomography.

This sequence joins TRBV5-1 and TRBJ2-7; 13 bases agree with TRBD2. The sample comprised peripheral blood or thyroid tissue (not recorded which). This receptor was obtained from an adult man with Graves' hyperthyroidism. CDR3: CASSFLRTSGRALEQYF. As DNA, the CDR3 is TGCGCCAGCAGCTTCCTTCGTACTAGCGGGAGGGCCCTCGAGCAGTACTTC.